What follows are 25 T cell receptor beta chains derived from one specimen sequenced in a study of T cell repertoires in cytomegalovirus infection. TCRdb ran MiXCR on the reads and lists one entry per CDR3 protein. The sample consists of about 360,000 distinct CDR3 sequences, 15% to 20% of them appearing once. Sequencing input: PBMCs. The source is a human donor in good health (CMV status not recorded). Some clones in this sample may be carry-over from other donors' samples.

This clonotype was observed a few times. The CDR3: CASSLVGWGQGHEKLFF. CDR3 DNA: TGTGCCAGCAGCTTAGTGGGGTGGGGACAGGGTCATGAAAAACTGTTTTTT. The chain links TRBV7-2 to TRBJ1-4, with 9 bases lining up with TRBD1. Trimming at V came to 1 base and at J to 6 bases, leaving 9 bases not matched to a gene. The germline V gene has CDR1 SGHTA and CDR2 FQGNSA. The CDR3 consists of 17 residues.

The V gene is TRBV7-9, the J gene TRBJ1-2; D not resolved. The CDR3 is 13 residues long. Trimming stripped 2 bases from V and 3 bases from J, with 7 bases between. The germline V gene has CDR1 SEHNR and CDR2 FQNEAQ (reference sequence). The CDR3 loop reads CASSLIQHYGYTF. CDR3 nucleotides: TGTGCCAGCAGCTTAATACAGCACTATGGCTACACCTTC.

This clonotype showed up many times. CDR3 DNA: TGTGCCAGCAGCTCCATGGTTGGAAATGAGCAGTTCTTC. Translating it yields CASSSMVGNEQFF. This chain connects TRBV7-8 to TRBJ2-1; D ambiguous. CDR1 and CDR2 (germline): SGHVS, FQNEAQ. V gave up 4 bases and J gave up 7 bases, with 11 bases separating them. This CDR3 contains 13 residues.

This chain connects TRBV7-9 to TRBJ1-6; no reliable D call. Trimming stripped 1 base from V and 11 bases from J, with 6 bases between. The CDR3 consists of 12 residues. CDR1 and CDR2 from the germline V gene are SEHNR and FQNEAQ (reference sequence). CDR3 DNA sequence: TGTGCCAGCAGCTTAGGCCCCCCACCCCTCCACTTT. This encodes CASSLGPPPLHF. The full variable domain, completed using reference TRBV7-9 and TRBJ1-6, is DTGVSQNPRHKITKRGQNVTFRCDPISEHNRLYWYRQTLGQGPEFLTYFQNEAQLEKSRLLSDRFSAERPKGSFSTLEIQRTEQGDSAMYLCASSLGPPPLHFGNGTRLTVT.

This clonotype was detected a few times. The V gene is TRBV12-3 or TRBV12-4, the J gene TRBJ1-5; no firm D call. This CDR3 region has 15 residues. V dropped 3 bases and J dropped 2 bases, with 11 bases sitting between them. As DNA, the CDR3 is TGTGCCAGCAGTTTGTGGGTTGGGGGCAATCAGCCCCAGCATTTT. It codes for CASSLWVGGNQPQHF.

This clonotype was detected many times. CDR3: CASSVQGTNTEAFF. In DNA, the CDR3 is TGTGCCAGCAGCGTACAGGGGACTAACACTGAAGCTTTCTTT. The chain couples TRBV7-2 to TRBJ1-1; TRBD1 aligns across 7 bases. Germline lookup yields CDR1 SGHTA and CDR2 FQGNSA. The CDR3 loop spans 14 amino acids. V lost 5 bases and J lost 2; bases outside the gene matches: 5.

The chain links TRBV5-1 to TRBJ1-2; TRBD1 matches at 7 bases. V was clipped by 0 bases and J by 1 base; unmatched bases: 9. CDR1 and CDR2 from the germline V gene are SGHRS and YFSETQ. This CDR3 is 17 amino acids long. CDR3 nucleotide sequence: TGCGCCAGCAGCTTGGGAAACAGGGGATCCCTTAACTATGGCTACACCTTC. Encoded protein: CASSLGNRGSLNYGYTF. The full variable domain, rest sourced from reference TRBV5-1 and TRBJ1-2, is KAGVTQTPRYLIKTRGQQVTLSCSPISGHRSVSWYQQTPGQGLQFLFEYFSETQRNKGNFPGRFSGRQFSNSRSEMNVSTLELGDSALYLCASSLGNRGSLNYGYTFGSGTRLTVV.

V gene TRBV18 combines with J gene TRBJ1-6; D is ambiguous. Germline V gene lookup returns CDR1 KGHSH and CDR2 LQKENI. Trimming removed 3 bases at V and 11 bases at J, with 14 bases between. This CDR3 comprises 14 residues. The CDR3 DNA reads TGTGCCAGCTCACCTGAGACCCGAGCCACACCCCTCCACTTT. It yields the protein CASSPETRATPLHF. Combining the CDR3 with reference TRBV18 and TRBJ1-6 gives the whole variable domain NAGVMQNPRHLVRRRGQEARLRCSPMKGHSHVYWYRQLPEEGLKFMVYLQKENIIDESGMPKERFSAEFPKEGPSILRIQQVVRGDSAAYFCASSPETRATPLHFGNGTRLTVT.

V and J are TRBV20-1 and TRBJ1-5; D uncertain. This CDR3 region has 14 residues. Germline V CDR1 and CDR2: DFQATT, SNEGSKA (reference sequence). The V and J ends lost 3 bases and 4 bases respectively, with 13 bases between them. CDR3 protein: CSASEGSVNQPQHF. The CDR3 DNA reads as TGCAGTGCTAGCGAAGGGTCTGTGAATCAGCCCCAGCATTTT.

On this clonotype itself: The conserved final phenylalanine or tryptophan is absent from the CDR3, which likely points to a read error. The V and J genes are TRBV7-2 and TRBJ2-3; TRBD2 matches at 9 bases. The CDR3 contains 17 residues. V gave up 1 base and J gave up 2 bases; unmatched junction bases: 7. Germline V lookup: CDR1 SGHTA, CDR2 FQGNSA. The CDR3 region has the DNA TGTGCCAGCAGCTTAGTACGCCTAGCGGGAATCACAGATACGCAGTATGTT. It codes for CASSLVRLAGITDTQYV.

The chain joins TRBV7-2 to TRBJ2-4; 9 bases are a match to TRBD2. The CDR3 consists of 15 residues. The trim removed 5 bases at V and 4 bases at J, leaving 6 bases unmatched. Looked up from germline, CDR1 is SGHTA and CDR2 is FQGNSA. CDR3 sequence reads: CASSNAGGTKNIQYF. Written as DNA, the CDR3 is TGTGCCAGCAGCAACGCGGGAGGGACAAAAAACATTCAGTACTTC.

The genes are TRBV12-5 and TRBJ2-7; D uncertain. Germline lookup yields CDR1 LGHNT and CDR2 FRNRAP. The CDR3 is made up of 15 amino acids. With 7 bases removed from V and 4 bases from J, the gap between germline ends came to 20 bases. The CDR3 here is CASALCCDLRYEQYF. The CDR3, as DNA: TGTGCTAGTGCCCTATGCTGTGACCTCCGATACGAGCAGTACTTC.

This clonotype was recorded a few times. The chain is built from TRBV20-1 and TRBJ1-2, with no clear D. This CDR3 contains 14 residues. Trimming removed 3 bases from V and 1 base from J, with 12 bases in between. Germline V CDR1 and CDR2: DFQATT, SNEGSKA (reference sequence). The CDR3 DNA reads as TGCAGTGCTAGGGCAGCGAGGAGTAACTATGGCTACACCTTC. This codes for CSARAARSNYGYTF.

This clonotype has ten or more counts. The genes are TRBV7-2 and TRBJ2-7, with D perhaps TRBD2 (6 bases). Germline values: CDR1 SGHTA, CDR2 FQGNSA. Trimming stripped 5 bases from V and 7 bases from J, with 21 bases between. CDR3 length: 15 amino acids. CDR3 bases: TGTGCCAGCAGCATGCTGCCCGCGGGGCCTGGGGAGCAGTACTTC. The encoded protein is CASSMLPAGPGEQYF.

This clonotype was detected many times. The chain combines TRBV7-2 with TRBJ2-7; 8 positions agree with TRBD2. J was trimmed by 7 bases and V by 5 bases; bases with no gene match: 13. CDR1 and CDR2 from the germline V gene are SGHTA and FQGNSA. CDR3 length: 15 residues. The CDR3 DNA sequence: TGTGCCAGCAGCCCTAAGGGACTAGGAGTACGAGAGCAGTACTTC. Encoded protein: CASSPKGLGVREQYF.

Only a few counts were recorded for this clonotype. The chain joins TRBV7-2 to TRBJ1-1, with D tentatively TRBD1 (5 bases). The CDR3 loop spans 12 amino acids. Germline lookup yields CDR1 SGHTA and CDR2 FQGNSA. V lost 2 bases and J 11 bases, leaving 12 bases between the germline ends. CDR3 bases: TGTGCCAGCAGCTTAATGGGACGGCGCGCTTTCTTT. It translates to CASSLMGRRAFF.

For the CDR3, the DNA is TGCGCCAGCAGCTTCGGGACAGGGGAGGAAAAACTGTTTTTT. Residues: CASSFGTGEEKLFF. V and J are TRBV5-1 and TRBJ1-4, with 10 bases fitting TRBD1. This CDR3 region has 14 residues. V shed 2 bases, J shed 8 bases, and the junction held 3 bases outside the gene matches. Looked up from germline, CDR1 is SGHRS and CDR2 is YFSETQ. Looking up the rest from reference TRBV5-1 and TRBJ1-4 gives the full variable domain: KAGVTQTPRYLIKTRGQQVTLSCSPISGHRSVSWYQQTPGQGLQFLFEYFSETQRNKGNFPGRFSGRQFSNSRSEMNVSTLELGDSALYLCASSFGTGEEKLFFGSGTQLSVL.

The genes are TRBV5-1 and TRBJ1-1, with 9 bases that match TRBD1. This CDR3 has 13 residues. The trim removed 5 bases at V and 7 bases at J, leaving 6 bases unmatched. Germline V CDR1 and CDR2: SGHRS, YFSETQ. The CDR3 loop is CASRPQGAGEAFF. DNA of the CDR3: TGCGCCAGCAGACCACAGGGGGCAGGTGAAGCTTTCTTT.

In this sample, this clonotype turned up many times. The rearrangement links TRBV28 to TRBJ2-7, with D maybe TRBD2 (7 bases). Germline V gives CDR1 MDHEN, CDR2 SYDVKM. CDR3 length equals 13 residues. V was shortened by 6 bases and J by 7 bases, with 16 bases between the two germline ends. The chain's CDR3 is CASRGGGHREQYF. CDR3 bases: TGTGCCAGCAGGGGGGGGGGACACAGGGAGCAGTACTTC.

This clonotype has just a few counts. This chain uses TRBV19 with TRBJ2-7; 8 positions match TRBD1. The CDR3 has 15 residues. The V gene's germline CDR1 is LNHDA and CDR2 SQIVND (reference sequence). The V segment lost 4 bases and the J segment 4 bases; nucleotides outside the gene matches: 9. DNA of the CDR3: TGTGCCAGTAGTAGCGCAACAGGGGGACGATACGAGCAGTACTTC. Translation: CASSSATGGRYEQYF.

This clonotype was recorded many times. The chain joins TRBV7-2 to TRBJ2-2; the D gene could be TRBD1 or TRBD2 (5 bases each). The CDR3 extends over 14 amino acids. V lost 7 bases and J 4 bases, leaving 13 bases between the germline ends. Germline values: CDR1 SGHTA, CDR2 FQGNSA. CDR3 DNA: TGTGCCAGCACCGGCCGGGACCCCACCGGGGAGCTGTTTTTT. This sequence encodes CASTGRDPTGELFF.

In this sample, this clonotype turned up many times. V usage is TRBV7-8 and J usage is TRBJ1-4, with 9 nucleotides matching TRBD1. The CDR3 is made up of 17 amino acids. In germline, CDR1 is SGHVS, CDR2 FQNEAQ. V lost 0 bases and J lost 5; bases outside the gene matches: 7. Here the CDR3 DNA reads TGTGCCAGCAGCTTAGCGCTTCTAGGGACAGGGAATGAAAAACTGTTTTTT. Encoded protein: CASSLALLGTGNEKLFF.

The chain employs TRBV2 and TRBJ1-1; the D is unclear. V was trimmed by 0 bases and J by 0 bases, leaving 11 bases between them. CDR1 and CDR2 from the germline V gene are SNHLY and FYNNEI. There are 16 residues in the CDR3. DNA of the CDR3: TGTGCCAGCAGTGAAGCGGGTGGTCGGGTGAACACTGAAGCTTTCTTT. Protein sequence: CASSEAGGRVNTEAFF.

The chain couples TRBV2 to TRBJ1-1, with a weak D call TRBD1 (5 bases). Between the trimmed V and J ends, which lost 10 bases and 3 bases, there was a span of 18 bases. The CDR3 has 14 amino acids. Per the germline V gene, CDR1 is SNHLY and CDR2 is FYNNEI. The CDR3 nucleotides read TGTGCCAACAACCCCCGGGCCAGGGACACTGAAGCTTTCTTT. Translation gives CANNPRARDTEAFF. Complete variable domain (other parts from reference TRBV2 and TRBJ1-1): EPEVTQTPSHQVTQMGQEVILRCVPISNHLYFYWYRQILGQKVEFLVSFYNNEISEKSEIFDDQFSVERPDGSNFTLKIRSTKLEDSAMYFCANNPRARDTEAFFGQGTRLTVV.

The genes are TRBV20-1 and TRBJ2-1; 12 bases align to TRBD2. This CDR3 has 14 residues. The trim removed 3 bases at V and 10 bases at J, leaving 7 bases unmatched. In germline, CDR1 is DFQATT, CDR2 SNEGSKA (reference sequence). The CDR3 spells CSASGLAGSGEQFF. The CDR3 DNA sequence: TGCAGTGCTAGCGGACTAGCGGGATCTGGGGAGCAGTTCTTC.